The next 19 T cell receptor beta chains were all read from a single sample in a study of T-cell reconstitution after alpha-beta-depleted transplantation in children. Unique molecular identifiers tagged the TCRbeta library. Each CDR3 protein is one row after TCRdb ran MiXCR on the PCR reads. The sample has about 690,000 distinct CDR3 sequences; approximately 17% are singletons. This material consisted of PBMCs from the stem cell graft donor, taken from the stem cell graft. Receptor source: a human donor who donated a stem cell graft to a child with acute myeloid leukemia.

This clonotype was found a few times. The chain recombines TRBV12-3 or TRBV12-4 with TRBJ1-3, with D uncertain. The CDR3 has 14 amino acids. V was trimmed by 7 bases and J by 2 bases, leaving 12 bases between them. CDR3 DNA sequence: TGTGCCAGCATTCTCCCAGATGCTGGAAACACCATATATTTT. This codes for CASILPDAGNTIYF.

At least ten counts were recorded for this clonotype. V usage is TRBV7-2 and J usage is TRBJ2-1, with D unresolved. Trimming cost V 2 bases and J 4 bases, with 6 bases left between them. Germline values: CDR1 SGHTA, CDR2 FQGNSA. CDR3 length: 13 residues. CDR3 nucleotide sequence: TGTGCCAGCAGCTTAAGCCGGTACAATGAGCAGTTCTTC. The encoded protein is CASSLSRYNEQFF.

The chain employs TRBV12-3 or TRBV12-4 and TRBJ2-2, with 10 bases lining up with TRBD2. CDR3 size: 16 residues. The trim removed 5 bases at V and 2 bases at J, leaving 5 bases unmatched. This chain's CDR3 is CASSPTSGVNTGELFF. The CDR3 DNA reads as TGTGCCAGCAGTCCTACTAGCGGGGTTAACACCGGGGAGCTGTTTTTT.

This clonotype was seen at least ten times. The chain is built from TRBV5-1 and TRBJ2-3; no definite D call. The CDR3 extends over 14 amino acids. The germline gives CDR1 SGHRS, CDR2 YFSETQ. V was shortened by 2 bases and J by 4 bases, with 11 bases between the two germline ends. The CDR3 spells CASSFESSADTQYF. DNA for the CDR3: TGCGCCAGCAGCTTCGAGTCCTCGGCAGATACGCAGTATTTT.

The chain combines TRBV6-5 with TRBJ2-4; a possible D gene is TRBD1 (5 bases). This CDR3 is built from 17 residues. V dropped 3 bases and J dropped 0 bases, with 15 bases sitting between them. Germline V gene data show CDR1 as MNHEY and CDR2 as SVGAGI. DNA for the CDR3: TGTGCCAGCAGTTATAACGTAGGGGCTGCAGCCAAAAACATTCAGTACTTC. Encoded protein: CASSYNVGAAAKNIQYF.

The genes are TRBV24-1 and TRBJ2-3; tentatively, D is TRBD1 or TRBD2 (5 bases each). This CDR3 has 16 amino acids. V was cut by 4 bases and J by 7 bases, with 20 bases left in between. The V gene's germline CDR1 is KGHDR and CDR2 SFDVKD. The CDR3 DNA sequence: TGTGCCACCAGTGAGGGACCTCCGGACATCAAGAATACGCAGTATTTT. It specifies CATSEGPPDIKNTQYF.

V usage is TRBV28 and J usage is TRBJ1-2, with a tentative D call TRBD1 (6 bases). Deletions cut 2 bases from V and 4 bases from J, with 17 bases between. The CDR3 length is 16 residues. Per the germline V gene, CDR1 is MDHEN and CDR2 is SYDVKM. The CDR3 loop is CASSLLNEGGVYGYTF. In DNA, the CDR3 is TGTGCCAGCAGTTTACTAAATGAAGGGGGTGTCTATGGCTACACCTTC.

This clonotype was observed at least ten times. The rearrangement links TRBV20-1 to TRBJ1-4, with D possibly being TRBD1 (6 bases). The ends were cut back, 6 bases at V and 8 bases at J, with 16 bases in the middle. This CDR3 has 13 residues. Germline CDR1 DFQATT, CDR2 SNEGSKA (reference sequence). Written as DNA, the CDR3 is TGCAGTGCGCACAGGGCGGTCGGGGAAAAACTGTTTTTT. This gives the protein CSAHRAVGEKLFF.

This clonotype has ten or more counts. The J gene is TRBJ1-2, the V gene TRBV20-1; D remains ambiguous. CDR1 DFQATT and CDR2 SNEGSKA come from the germline V gene (reference sequence). The CDR3 loop spans 10 amino acids. The CDR3: CILWRDGYTF. The DNA for the CDR3 is TGCATTCTCTGGCGGGATGGCTACACCTTC.

This clonotype was recorded many times. The rearrangement uses TRBV20-1 and TRBJ2-2, with 10 bases identical to TRBD2. The length of the CDR3 is 18 residues. In germline, CDR1 is DFQATT, CDR2 SNEGSKA (reference sequence). Losses at the gene ends were 0 bases for V and 0 bases for J; bases not matched to a gene: 7. This chain's CDR3 is CSARDLWTSGANTGELFF. In nucleotides, the CDR3 is TGCAGTGCTAGAGATCTCTGGACTAGCGGTGCGAACACCGGGGAGCTGTTTTTT.

J is TRBJ2-7 and V is TRBV7-9; D tentatively reads TRBD1 or TRBD2 (5 bases each). V gave up 3 bases and J gave up 2 bases, with 11 bases separating them. Germline V lookup: CDR1 SEHNR, CDR2 FQNEAQ (reference sequence). The length of the CDR3 is 14 residues. The DNA for the CDR3 is TGTGCCAGCAGCTTGAAAGAGGGACCCTACGAGCAGTACTTC. Its translation is CASSLKEGPYEQYF.

V and J are TRBV9 and TRBJ2-7; TRBD2 agrees at 9 bases. Germline assignment: CDR1 SGDLS and CDR2 YYNGEE. This CDR3 spans 17 amino acids. After removal of 0 bases from V and 2 bases from J, the junction contained 9 bases not matched to a gene. The CDR3: CASSVGDGLAGTYEQYF. The DNA for the CDR3 is TGTGCCAGCAGCGTAGGCGACGGTCTAGCGGGGACCTACGAGCAGTACTTC.

The chain joins TRBV4-3 to TRBJ2-2, with unresolved D. Germline CDR1 is LGHNA and CDR2 is YSLEER. Trimming left V 0 bases short and J 8 bases short, with 13 bases between. The CDR3 sequence is 15 residues long. The CDR3 spells CASSQDRIAAGELFF. CDR3 nucleotides: TGCGCCAGCAGCCAAGATAGAATAGCAGCGGGGGAGCTGTTTTTT.

The gene calls are TRBV19 and TRBJ2-1; D is ambiguous. V lost 7 bases, J lost 3 bases, and 10 bases lay in between. The germline V gene encodes CDR1 LNHDA and CDR2 SQIVND (reference sequence). There are 13 residues in the CDR3. CDR3 amino acids: CASTPPDYNEQFF. CDR3 in DNA: TGTGCCAGTACCCCCCCGGACTACAATGAGCAGTTCTTC.

This clonotype has at least ten counts. The gene calls are TRBV20-1 and TRBJ1-1; the D gene is possibly TRBD1 (5 bases). The V gene's germline CDR1 is DFQATT and CDR2 SNEGSKA (reference sequence). Trimming took 0 bases from V and 1 from J, leaving 12 bases between them. CDR3 length: 15 residues. The CDR3 nucleotides are TGCAGTGCTAGAGATCGGAGGACACAGAACACTGAAGCTTTCTTT. It is translated as CSARDRRTQNTEAFF.

This chain uses TRBV4-1 with TRBJ2-1, with 7 nucleotides matching TRBD2. The V and J ends lost 4 bases and 4 bases, in that order; junction bases with no gene match: 4. The CDR3 has 14 amino acids. Germline CDR1 and CDR2: MGHRA and YSYEKL. CDR3 sequence: CASSPTGGYNEQFF. In nucleotides, the CDR3 is TGCGCCAGCAGCCCGACGGGGGGATACAATGAGCAGTTCTTC.

On this clonotype: This could be a read error, since a much larger clone is one nucleotide away. The V and J genes are TRBV6-5 and TRBJ2-1; D unresolved. Per germline, CDR1 MNHEY and CDR2 SVGAGI. The CDR3 totals 13 residues. The CDR3 is CSSRYSSYNEQFF. CDR3 nucleotide sequence: TGTTCCAGCAGATACAGCTCCTACAATGAGCAGTTCTTC.

This clonotype was seen many times. CDR3 protein: CSAPGTSGSLHF. The CDR3 DNA sequence: TGCAGTGCTCCCGGGACGTCCGGGTCCCTCCACTTT. The rearrangement uses TRBV20-1 and TRBJ1-6; the D gene is possibly TRBD1 (5 bases). This CDR3 spans 12 amino acids. Germline CDR1 reads DFQATT; CDR2 reads SNEGSKA (reference sequence). Trimming removed 5 bases from V and 14 bases from J, with 16 bases in between.

The chain uses TRBV7-6 and TRBJ2-7; 10 nucleotides agree with TRBD1. The CDR3 runs 16 residues. CDR1 is SGHVS and CDR2 is FNYEAQ in the germline V gene. With 1 base clipped from V and 2 bases from J, the junction kept 5 bases outside the gene matches. This CDR3 is CASSLVGTGAAYEQYF. Written as DNA, the CDR3 is TGTGCCAGCAGCTTAGTTGGGACAGGGGCGGCCTACGAGCAGTACTTC.